These 24 T cell receptor beta chains came from one sample sequenced in a study of blood T cell repertoires in COVID-19. Data came from immunoSEQ multiplex PCR; TCRdb stores just in-frame clones and leaves some out. The sample records around 300,000 clones, approximately 90% being singletons. The specimen sequenced was peripheral blood. The receptors were sampled from a woman between 25 and 40 years old with COVID-19, enrolled during active disease.

The chain carries TRBV6-5 and TRBJ2-7; D is undetermined. CDR1 is MNHEY and CDR2 is SVGAGI in the germline V gene. V lost 6 bases and J 5 bases, leaving 11 bases between the germline ends. The CDR3 loop spans 12 amino acids. CDR3 sequence: CASSSTENEQYF. The CDR3 DNA follows: TGTGCCAGCAGCAGCACAGAGAACGAGCAGTACTTC.

The chain employs TRBV7-9 and TRBJ2-1, with TRBD2 as a possible D gene (6 bases). Germline CDR1 reads SEHNR; CDR2 reads FQNEAQ (reference sequence). Trimming removed 3 bases from V and 5 bases from J, with 11 bases in between. CDR3 length: 14 amino acids. The CDR3 nucleotides are TGTGCCAGCAGCTTTAGCGGACCCAACAATGAGCAGTTCTTC. Its protein product is CASSFSGPNNEQFF.

The rearrangement links TRBV13 to TRBJ1-1; perhaps TRBD1 as D (5 bases). Germline-derived CDR1 and CDR2 are PRHDT and FYEKMQ (reference sequence). Trimming took 7 bases from V and 1 from J, leaving 13 bases between them. This CDR3 has 14 residues. The chain's CDR3 is CASIRTGQNTEAFF. The CDR3 nucleotides read TGTGCCAGCATTAGAACCGGACAGAACACTGAAGCTTTCTTT.

The chain has TRBV7-9 and TRBJ1-2, with 8 positions matching TRBD1. The CDR3 spans 17 residues. CDR1 and CDR2 from the germline V gene are SEHNR and FQNEAQ (reference sequence). With 4 bases clipped from V and 0 bases from J, the junction kept 10 bases outside the gene matches. In DNA form, the CDR3 reads TGTGCCAGCAGCTCAGAGGCCGGACAGGGAACTAACTATGGCTACACCTTC. This codes for CASSSEAGQGTNYGYTF. The full variable domain, rest sourced from reference TRBV7-9 and TRBJ1-2, is DTGVSQNPRHKITKRGQNVTFRCDPISEHNRLYWYRQTLGQGPEFLTYFQNEAQLEKSRLLSDRFSAERPKGSFSTLEIQRTEQGDSAMYLCASSSEAGQGTNYGYTFGSGTRLTVV.

The chain employs TRBV5-6 and TRBJ1-1; D is uncertain. Germline V CDR1 and CDR2: SGHDT, YYEEEE. The CDR3 spans 13 residues. The V and J ends lost 1 base and 4 bases respectively, with 8 bases between them. The CDR3 loop is CASSLQVGTEAFF. The CDR3 nucleotides are TGTGCCAGCAGCTTGCAGGTTGGCACTGAAGCTTTCTTT.

This sequence joins TRBV7-2 and TRBJ1-1, with 10 bases lining up with TRBD1. This CDR3 contains 15 residues. Germline assignment: CDR1 SGHTA and CDR2 FQGNSA. Germline trimming cut 2 bases from V and 4 bases from J; bases unmatched to any gene: 4. CDR3 loop: CASSLSGQGVTEAFF. CDR3 bases: TGTGCCAGCAGCTTATCCGGACAGGGGGTCACTGAAGCTTTCTTT.

V gene TRBV2 combines with J gene TRBJ2-5; weak D call: TRBD2 (5 bases). CDR1 and CDR2 (germline): SNHLY, FYNNEI. CDR3 length: 14 amino acids. The germline V and J ends were trimmed by 8 bases and 1 base, with 14 bases remaining between them. CDR3 sequence (DNA): TGTGCCAGCCGCCTCCAGGAGGCCCAAGAGACCCAGTACTTC. As protein: CASRLQEAQETQYF.

This chain links TRBV29-1 with TRBJ2-7; weak D call: TRBD1 (6 bases). V gave up 4 bases and J gave up 12 bases, with 10 bases separating them. This CDR3 has 9 residues. Germline V lookup: CDR1 SQVTM, CDR2 ANQGSEA. The CDR3 loop reads CSVGGGRYF. CDR3 coding DNA: TGCAGCGTTGGAGGGGGTCGGTACTTC.

The V call is TRBV29-1, the J call TRBJ1-2, with D maybe TRBD1 (5 bases). Trimming removed 5 bases from V and 8 bases from J, with 12 bases in between. The CDR3 contains 11 residues. Per germline, CDR1 SQVTM and CDR2 ANQGSEA. In DNA, the CDR3 is TGCAGCGTTCCAGGGTTAGGAGGCTACACCTTC. It codes for CSVPGLGGYTF.

V is TRBV10-3 and J is TRBJ1-5; weak D call: TRBD1 (6 bases). Germline V gene lookup returns CDR1 ENHRY and CDR2 SYGVKD. V shed 2 bases and J shed 7 bases, with 15 bases lying between them. The CDR3 sequence is 15 residues long. Here the CDR3 DNA reads TGTGCCATCAGTGAGGGGAGGGGGGGCGGACAGCCCCAGCATTTT. Its protein product is CAISEGRGGGQPQHF.

DNA of the CDR3: TGTGCCAGCAGCCAACGTGCGCGCGCAGATACGCAGTATTTT. Encoded protein: CASSQRARADTQYF. The chain recombines TRBV14 with TRBJ2-3; no definite D call. The germline V and J ends were trimmed by 2 bases and 4 bases, with 10 bases remaining between them. Germline V gene sequence: CDR1 SGHDN, CDR2 FVKESK. CDR3 length: 14 amino acids.

This clone was seen a few times. The rearrangement joins TRBV2 to TRBJ1-1; weak D call: TRBD1 (6 bases). V lost 5 bases and J lost 1, with 17 bases in between. This CDR3 comprises 16 residues. Germline V gene sequence: CDR1 SNHLY, CDR2 FYNNEI. CDR3 nucleotide sequence: TGTGCCAGCAGTCCACGACAGGTGGGGAAGAACACTGAAGCTTTCTTT. Translated: CASSPRQVGKNTEAFF.

The V call is TRBV19, the J call TRBJ1-1; D may be TRBD1 (6 bases). V shed 4 bases and J shed 4 bases, with 13 bases lying between them. This CDR3 spans 14 amino acids. Germline CDR1 LNHDA, CDR2 SQIVND (reference sequence). For the CDR3, the DNA is TGTGCCAGTAGTAGAACAGGGATGAGCACTGAAGCTTTCTTT. This encodes CASSRTGMSTEAFF.

This chain uses TRBV5-6 with TRBJ2-7, with D unresolved. Trimming cost V 0 bases and J 3 bases, with 10 bases left between them. The CDR3 covers 14 residues. Germline values: CDR1 SGHDT, CDR2 YYEEEE. The CDR3 DNA reads as TGTGCCAGCAGCTTGGACGGAGCCTTCTACGAGCAGTACTTC. Amino acid sequence: CASSLDGAFYEQYF.

The chain carries TRBV19 and TRBJ2-7, with 8 bases matching TRBD1. The CDR3 consists of 14 residues. V trimming: 8 bases; J trimming: 5 bases; junction bases outside the gene matches: 11. CDR1 is LNHDA and CDR2 is SQIVND in the germline V gene (reference sequence). DNA for the CDR3: TGTGCCAGTTCGTCCCGGGACAGGTTAAACGAGCAGTACTTC. This translates into CASSSRDRLNEQYF.

J is TRBJ2-2 and V is TRBV4-2, with TRBD2 matching over 9 bases. Germline values: CDR1 LGHNA, CDR2 YNFKEQ. J was trimmed by 4 bases and V by 0 bases; bases with no gene match: 3. The CDR3 covers 16 residues. CDR3 region: CASSQEASGVTGELFF. Written as DNA, the CDR3 is TGTGCCAGCAGCCAAGAGGCTAGCGGGGTCACCGGGGAGCTGTTTTTT.

The rearrangement links TRBV29-1 to TRBJ2-3; TRBD2 is a possible D gene (5 bases). The ends were cut back, 2 bases at V and 1 base at J, with 10 bases in the middle. This CDR3 contains 14 residues. Per germline, CDR1 SQVTM and CDR2 ANQGSEA. Here the CDR3 DNA reads TGCAGCGTTGAAATGGAGGTCCGCACAGATACGCAGTATTTT. It specifies CSVEMEVRTDTQYF.

The genes are TRBV30 and TRBJ2-5; D remains unclear. CDR3 length: 13 residues. V was cut by 1 base and J by 7 bases, with 13 bases left in between. CDR1 and CDR2 (germline): GTSNPN, SVGIG (reference sequence). The CDR3 sequence is CAWSGSYLGTQYF. In DNA form, the CDR3 reads TGTGCCTGGAGTGGTAGCTACCTGGGGACCCAGTACTTC.

The CDR3 loop reads CASSYQGQGGYGYTF. The DNA of the CDR3 is TGTGCCAGCAGTTACCAGGGACAGGGCGGCTATGGCTACACCTTC. This sequence joins TRBV6-5 and TRBJ1-2, with 9 bases fitting TRBD1. J was trimmed by 4 bases and V by 2 bases; bases with no gene match: 5. There are 15 residues in the CDR3. The germline CDR1 and CDR2 sequences are MNHEY and SVGAGI.

The rearrangement links TRBV2 to TRBJ1-1, with 7 bases fitting TRBD1. The V and J ends lost 6 bases and 8 bases, in that order; junction bases with no gene match: 9. Germline CDR1 and CDR2: SNHLY and FYNNEI. The CDR3 sequence is 13 residues long. CDR3: CASRLGTVAEAFF. CDR3 DNA sequence: TGTGCCAGCAGATTGGGGACAGTCGCCGAAGCTTTCTTT. The entire variable domain, with the rest obtained from reference TRBV2 and TRBJ1-1, is as follows: EPEVTQTPSHQVTQMGQEVILRCVPISNHLYFYWYRQILGQKVEFLVSFYNNEISEKSEIFDDQFSVERPDGSNFTLKIRSTKLEDSAMYFCASRLGTVAEAFFGQGTRLTVV.

The J gene is TRBJ2-2, the V gene TRBV19; D perhaps matches TRBD2 (6 bases). The CDR3 contains 16 residues. Trimming removed 4 bases from V and 5 bases from J, with 17 bases in between. Germline assignment: CDR1 LNHDA and CDR2 SQIVND (reference sequence). Written as DNA, the CDR3 is TGTGCCAGTAGTAACAATCCGGGACTCCGTACCGGGGAGCTGTTTTTT. Its protein is CASSNNPGLRTGELFF.

The chain carries TRBV12-3 or TRBV12-4 and TRBJ1-4; D uncertain. The CDR3 extends over 12 amino acids. V was cut by 2 bases and J by 7 bases, with 5 bases left in between. CDR3 in DNA: TGTGCCAGCAGTTTAACAGCTGAAAAACTGTTTTTT. The encoded protein is CASSLTAEKLFF.

V gene TRBV29-1 combines with J gene TRBJ2-7; TRBD1 is a possible D gene (6 bases). The CDR3 is 14 amino acids. Germline V gene sequence: CDR1 SQVTM, CDR2 ANQGSEA. Between the trimmed V and J ends, which lost 6 bases and 3 bases, there was a span of 18 bases. The CDR3 DNA is TGCAGCGTAACCAAGGACAGCCCCAACTACGAGCAGTACTTC. This encodes CSVTKDSPNYEQYF.

CDR3 residues: CASSQTGQGDQPQHF. The CDR3 bases are TGTGCCAGCAGCCAAACTGGACAGGGGGATCAGCCCCAGCATTTT. The V call is TRBV3-1 (or the pseudogene TRBV3-2), the J call TRBJ1-5, with 10 bases aligning to TRBD1. V shed 2 bases, J shed 5 bases, and the junction held 3 bases outside the gene matches. The CDR3 sequence is 15 residues long. Germline V gene sequence: CDR1 LGHDT, CDR2 YNNKEL (reference sequence).